These 5 T cell receptor beta chains were all obtained from the same sample, sequenced in a study of blood T cell repertoires in COVID-19. Profiling relied on immunoSEQ multiplex PCR, and the TCRdb table lists in-frame clones only, not all of them. The sample includes about 180,000 clones, approximately 80% of them seen just once. The sample taken for sequencing was peripheral blood. The receptors originated from a woman between 40 and 50 years old with COVID-19, enrolled during active disease.

This chain's CDR3 is CRSSTGEPHMPVAKNIQYF. The CDR3 coding sequence is TGCAGATCCTCGACTGGGGAGCCGCATATGCCGGTCGCCAAAAACATTCAGTACTTC. The chain joins TRBV29-1 to TRBJ2-4; D may be TRBD2 (5 bases). Germline CDR1 SQVTM, CDR2 ANQGSEA. This CDR3 contains 19 residues.

J is TRBJ2-1 and V is TRBV3-1 (or the pseudogene TRBV3-2); TRBD2 matches at 9 bases. The CDR3 totals 13 residues. Looked up from germline, CDR1 is LGHDT and CDR2 is YNNKEL (reference sequence). V lost 4 bases and J lost 14; bases outside the gene matches: 9. CDR3 coding DNA: TGTGCCAGCAGCCCCCCGCTAGCGGGGTTTAAGTTCTTC. Protein: CASSPPLAGFKFF.

This chain links TRBV27 with TRBJ2-1, with a tentative D call TRBD2 (6 bases). Trimming took 5 bases from V and 4 from J, leaving 15 bases between them. Germline V gene data show CDR1 as MNHEY and CDR2 as SMNVEV (reference sequence). The length of the CDR3 is 15 residues. The CDR3 protein is CASSRGASAYNEQFF. CDR3 coding DNA: TGTGCCAGCAGTCGCGGGGCTAGCGCTTACAATGAGCAGTTCTTC.

The CDR3 loop is CASSTYAQGALYGYTF. CDR3 nucleotides: TGTGCCAGCAGCACCTATGCACAGGGGGCGTTGTATGGCTACACCTTC. This chain links TRBV7-2 with TRBJ1-2; TRBD1 matches 9 bases. Germline V CDR1 and CDR2: SGHTA, FQGNSA. V was pared by 5 bases and J by 5 bases, with 12 bases of the junction left unmatched. The CDR3 sequence is 16 residues long.

The CDR3 region is CASSQGGQGYFNEQFF. CDR3 sequence (DNA): TGTGCCAGCAGCCAAGGGGGACAGGGTTACTTCAATGAGCAGTTCTTC. The rearrangement joins TRBV5-4 to TRBJ2-1, with 9 bases identical to TRBD1. This CDR3 has 16 amino acids. Germline V gene lookup returns CDR1 SGHNT and CDR2 YYREEE (reference sequence). V lost 4 bases, J lost 6 bases, and 11 bases stayed unmatched.